This T cell receptor beta chain was observed in a study of CD8 T cell repertoires and HIV-1 epitope variants. TCR beta CDR3 was sequenced at survey depth on immunoSEQ. Using immunoSEQ multiplex PCR, the repertoire was profiled, and TCRdb retains in-frame clones only, with some absent. The table has a few thousand clones, around two thirds seen once. Germline assignment: CDR1 SEHNR and CDR2 FQNEAQ (reference sequence). CDR3 length: 11 amino acids. V was trimmed by 5 bases and J by 6 bases, leaving 5 bases between them. This clone was detected once. Its antigen is unidentified. This TCR was sampled from a male donor with HIV. What was sequenced was cultured CD8+ T cells derived from PBMCs. This chain links TRBV7-9 with TRBJ2-1; D is ambiguous. The CDR3 DNA reads TGTGCCAGCAGCGGTCTCAATGAGCAGTTCTTC. This encodes CASSGLNEQFF.